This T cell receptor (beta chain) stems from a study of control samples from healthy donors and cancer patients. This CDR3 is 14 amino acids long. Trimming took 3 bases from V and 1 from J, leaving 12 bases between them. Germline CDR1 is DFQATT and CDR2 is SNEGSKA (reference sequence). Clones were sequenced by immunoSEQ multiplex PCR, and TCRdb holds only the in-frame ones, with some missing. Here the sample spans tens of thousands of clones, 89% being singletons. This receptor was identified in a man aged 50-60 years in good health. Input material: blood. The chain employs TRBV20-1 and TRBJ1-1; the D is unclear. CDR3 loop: CSASGDSRNTEAFF. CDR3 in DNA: TGCAGTGCTAGTGGGGATTCAAGGAACACTGAAGCTTTCTTT.